The T cell receptor (beta chain) under discussion was sequenced for a study of T cell repertoires in cytomegalovirus infection. At the level of the study: Epitope selection comprised recently identified HLA-C-restricted CMV epitopes and well-studied HLA-B-restricted CMV epitopes. Study-wide results and caveats: Dominant in the ex vivo response were TCR beta clonotypes restricted by HLA-C and specific for CMV.

This CDR3 region has 16 residues. Germline V lookup: CDR1 SGHVS, CDR2 FNYEAQ. V gave up 1 base and J gave up 1 base, with 11 bases separating them. TCRdb re-analysed the reads in MiXCR, keeping a single row per CDR3 protein. The sample lists about 160,000 distinct CDR3 sequences; less than 25% were seen once. This clonotype was seen a few times. Its antigen is as yet unknown. This TCR was recovered from a human donor in good health (CMV status not recorded). Some clones in this sample may be carry-over from other donors' samples. The chain uses TRBV7-6 and TRBJ1-5, with no clear D. The source material was CD8+ T cells from cultured PBMCs, sampled from culture after CMV antigen stimulation. The CDR3 DNA reads TGTGCCAGCAGCTTAGAAGTTGGACGAAGCAATCAGCCCCAGCATTTT. Amino acid sequence: CASSLEVGRSNQPQHF.